This T cell receptor (beta chain) was captured in a study of shared clonotypes between healthy human individuals. Losses at the gene ends were 7 bases for V and 9 bases for J; bases not matched to a gene: 10. The CDR3 runs 15 residues. Germline CDR1 reads SNHLY; CDR2 reads FYNNEI. DNA input for the unsorted PBMC replicate PCRs was approximately 0.3 ug, approximately 30,000 T cell genomes. Here immunoSEQ multiplex PCR was the method, and the copy in TCRdb shows in-frame clones only, minus some. There are roughly 480,000 clones in the sample; less than 80% occur only once, and less than 15% lies in the top ten. With regard to this clone: Its antigen is unknown.

Study-wide points: Clonotype sharing among donors likely depends on sequencing depth.

Genomic DNA, for the unsorted samples, came from tens of millions of PBMCs. The clonotype originates from a woman between 35 and 50 years old in good health. Some clones in this sample may be carry-over from other donors' samples. Input material: PBMCs. This chain joins TRBV2 and TRBJ2-1; TRBD2 aligns across 12 bases. DNA of the CDR3: TGTGCCAGCATCCTGACTAGCGGGGGAGGCGGTGAGCAGTTCTTC. As protein: CASILTSGGGGEQFF.